The 29 T cell receptor beta chains below all came from one sample that was sequenced in a study of cytomegalovirus exposure and HLA in healthy donors. Both 60 Vbeta primers and 13 Jbeta primers went into the PCR. Libraries were prepared by immunoSEQ multiplex PCR; TCRdb keeps only in-frame clonotypes and omits some of them. The sample comprises 100,000 to 150,000 clones, around 8.5% of which are singletons, and around 5.5% rests with the top ten. Specimen: PBMCs. These receptors all stem from a man in his forties or fifties in good health and CMV-seronegative.

The J gene is TRBJ1-1, the V gene TRBV29-1; 9 bases are shared with TRBD1. CDR3 length: 15 amino acids. Losses at the gene ends were 6 bases for V and 1 base for J; bases not matched to a gene: 9. CDR1 and CDR2 (germline): SQVTM, ANQGSEA. The CDR3 spells CSVHFPQGANTEAFF. The DNA for the CDR3 is TGCAGCGTCCACTTCCCACAGGGGGCGAACACTGAAGCTTTCTTT.

The CDR3 reads CASSSPGTANTGELFF. In DNA, the CDR3 is TGTGCCAGCAGTTCCCCAGGGACAGCGAACACCGGGGAGCTGTTTTTT. V and J are TRBV6-5 and TRBJ2-2, with 7 bases that match TRBD1. The V gene's germline CDR1 is MNHEY and CDR2 SVGAGI. V shed 4 bases, J shed 0 bases, and the junction held 5 bases outside the gene matches. This CDR3 comprises 16 residues.

The chain is built from TRBV6-6 and TRBJ2-1; TRBD1 might be the D (6 bases). The CDR3 sequence is 16 residues long. The germline V gene has CDR1 MNHNY and CDR2 SVGAGI (reference sequence). V was clipped by 2 bases and J by 7 bases, with 18 bases between them. The CDR3 region has the DNA TGTGCCAGCAGTTACCCGACAGGTCAGAGAGGTAATGAGCAGTTCTTC. It encodes CASSYPTGQRGNEQFF.

This chain links TRBV19 with TRBJ2-7; D not resolved. Germline V gives CDR1 LNHDA, CDR2 SQIVND (reference sequence). The CDR3 extends over 14 amino acids. Trimming stripped 1 base from V and 3 bases from J, with 10 bases between. The CDR3 DNA reads as TGTGCCAGTAGTATAGGGGCCTCAAACTACGAGCAGTACTTC. Translated: CASSIGASNYEQYF.

The gene calls are TRBV9 and TRBJ1-2; no firm D call. This CDR3 contains 14 residues. Trimming removed 3 bases from V and 0 bases from J, with 9 bases in between. Germline values: CDR1 SGDLS, CDR2 YYNGEE. The CDR3 is CASSASGSNYGYTF. CDR3 bases: TGTGCCAGCAGCGCCTCCGGGTCTAACTATGGCTACACCTTC.

The chain couples TRBV11-2 to TRBJ2-3; D may be TRBD2 (6 bases). Looked up from germline, CDR1 is SGHAT and CDR2 is FQNNGV. The CDR3 is 16 amino acids. Trimming stripped 1 base from V and 3 bases from J, with 14 bases between. The CDR3 nucleotides read TGTGCCAGCAGCTTAGTAACGGGGGAGGTTACAGATACGCAGTATTTT. Translated: CASSLVTGEVTDTQYF.

The table lists this clone with a few counts. The V gene is TRBV6-1, the J gene TRBJ2-7, with 7 nucleotides matching TRBD1. In germline, CDR1 is MNHNS, CDR2 SASEGT. This CDR3 is built from 14 residues. After removal of 3 bases from V and 4 bases from J, the junction contained 6 bases not matched to a gene. CDR3 sequence (DNA): TGTGCCAGCAGTGACCGAGACAGGGCGTACGAGCAGTACTTC. Translating gives CASSDRDRAYEQYF.

J is TRBJ2-3 and V is TRBV28; TRBD1 is a possible D gene (5 bases). V gave up 6 bases and J gave up 4 bases, with 11 bases separating them. The CDR3 loop spans 13 amino acids. The V gene's germline CDR1 is MDHEN and CDR2 SYDVKM. CDR3 nucleotide sequence: TGTGCCAGCAGAAGGGGTGGGTCAGATACGCAGTATTTT. Its protein product is CASRRGGSDTQYF. Variable domain in full (rest from reference TRBV28 and TRBJ2-3): DVKVTQSSRYLVKRTGEKVFLECVQDMDHENMFWYRQDPGLGLRLIYFSYDVKMKEKGDIPEGYSVSREKKERFSLILESASTNQTSMYLCASRRGGSDTQYFGPGTRLTVL.

The V call is TRBV5-6, the J call TRBJ1-2, with 9 bases identical to TRBD1. Germline CDR1 and CDR2: SGHDT and YYEEEE. V lost 2 bases to trimming and J lost 6 bases; unmatched junction nucleotides: 5. The CDR3 consists of 14 residues. The CDR3 nucleotides read TGTGCCAGCAGCTTCGGGACAGGGAGGAATGGCTACACCTTC. Its protein product is CASSFGTGRNGYTF.

The chain carries TRBV7-9 and TRBJ1-2; possible D gene TRBD1, 5 bases. The CDR3 spans 13 residues. CDR1 and CDR2 (germline): SEHNR, FQNEAQ (reference sequence). The V end was cut by 1 base, the J end by 4 bases, with 7 bases between. CDR3 loop: CASSLGGPYGYTF. CDR3 in DNA: TGTGCCAGCAGCTTAGGGGGCCCCTATGGCTACACCTTC.

This chain joins TRBV7-8 and TRBJ2-7, with D possibly TRBD2 on 5 matching bases. Germline V lookup: CDR1 SGHVS, CDR2 FQNEAQ. CDR3 length: 15 residues. Trimming stripped 5 bases from V and 2 bases from J, with 16 bases between. For the CDR3, the DNA is TGTGCCAGCAGCCTACGGGAAGGGAAAACCTACGAGCAGTACTTC. Translated: CASSLREGKTYEQYF.

In its sample, this clone was seen a few times. This chain's CDR3 is CASSTTGGIDTQYF. The CDR3 nucleotides read TGTGCCAGCAGTACGACAGGGGGAATAGATACGCAGTATTTT. This chain uses TRBV2 with TRBJ2-3; 9 nucleotides line up with TRBD1. J lost 5 bases, V lost 5 bases, and 5 bases had no gene match. The length of the CDR3 is 14 residues. CDR1 and CDR2 from the germline V gene are SNHLY and FYNNEI.

There are a few counts of this clone. The chain is built from TRBV5-1 and TRBJ1-1, with TRBD1 matching 7 bases. This CDR3 contains 15 residues. From germline, CDR1 is SGHRS and CDR2 YFSETQ. The junction had 10 bases not matched to a gene; V was cut back by 4 bases and J by 4 bases. The DNA of the CDR3 is TGCGCCAGCAGCCTAGACAGGGATCTTGCCACTGAAGCTTTCTTT. It encodes CASSLDRDLATEAFF.

The gene calls are TRBV7-2 and TRBJ2-3; TRBD2 aligns across 7 bases. CDR1 and CDR2 (germline): SGHTA, FQGNSA. The CDR3 loop spans 14 amino acids. With V trimmed by 3 bases and J by 2 bases, 2 bases remained unmatched. DNA of the CDR3: TGTGCCAGCAGCTTGGGGGGGACCACAGATACGCAGTATTTT. Amino acid sequence: CASSLGGTTDTQYF.

A word on this clone: Other nucleotide sequences from this sample produce the same CDR3. The chain uses TRBV9 and TRBJ1-2, with D unclear. Germline CDR1 and CDR2: SGDLS and YYNGEE. The V gene lost 4 bases and the J gene lost 7 bases, with 29 bases spanning the gap. There are 18 residues in the CDR3. CDR3 sequence: CASSPEKRTYSFLSGYTF. For the CDR3, the DNA is TGTGCCAGCAGCCCCGAAAAGAGGACTTACTCCTTTCTATCTGGCTACACCTTC.

This clone was counted a few times. The chain recombines TRBV10-1 with TRBJ2-3, with TRBD1 matching 7 bases. V dropped 2 bases and J dropped 4; count of bases not matched to a gene: 9. Germline CDR1 is WNHNN and CDR2 is SYGVQD (reference sequence). The CDR3 contains 16 residues. Here the CDR3 DNA reads TGCGCCAGCAGTGAGGATCCGGGACAGAACCCAGATACGCAGTATTTT. Its translation: CASSEDPGQNPDTQYF.

This clone was found a few times. The CDR3 spells CASSESYRGNTIYF. DNA of the CDR3: TGCGCCAGCAGTGAGTCCTACAGGGGAAACACCATATATTTT. The chain uses TRBV10-1 and TRBJ1-3; weak D call: TRBD1 (5 bases). Germline-derived CDR1 and CDR2 are WNHNN and SYGVQD (reference sequence). CDR3 length equals 14 residues. With 0 bases removed from V and 4 bases from J, the gap between germline ends came to 7 bases.

This clone was observed a few times. The chain combines TRBV6-5 with TRBJ1-1; 10 bases fit TRBD1. Germline V gene lookup returns CDR1 MNHEY and CDR2 SVGAGI. The CDR3 has 15 amino acids. V dropped 2 bases and J dropped 5; count of bases not matched to a gene: 5. The CDR3 nucleotides read TGTGCCAGCAGTTACCGCGGACAGGGGGGGACTGAAGCTTTCTTT. Amino acid sequence: CASSYRGQGGTEAFF.

The chain recombines TRBV7-2 with TRBJ2-3; the D gene is possibly TRBD1 (5 bases). The length of the CDR3 is 16 residues. From germline, CDR1 is SGHTA and CDR2 FQGNSA. Trimming shortened V by 2 bases and J by 5 bases, and 17 bases separated the two germline ends. This CDR3 reads CASSLWGQIPVDTQYF. CDR3 DNA sequence: TGTGCCAGCAGCTTATGGGGCCAAATTCCCGTAGATACGCAGTATTTT.

This clone was observed a few times. CDR3 amino acids: CATSSEYQDNSPLHF. In DNA form, the CDR3 reads TGTGCCACCAGCAGCGAGTACCAGGATAATTCACCCCTCCACTTT. The chain is built from TRBV15 and TRBJ1-6; no firm D call. CDR1 LNHNV and CDR2 YYDKDF come from the germline V gene (reference sequence). This CDR3 spans 15 amino acids. Trimming stripped 3 bases from V and 5 bases from J, with 11 bases between.

The V gene is TRBV30, the J gene TRBJ2-6, with D tentatively TRBD1 (6 bases). Trimming stripped 1 base from V and 2 bases from J, with 6 bases between. Germline V gene sequence: CDR1 GTSNPN, CDR2 SVGIG (reference sequence). The CDR3 has 14 amino acids. The CDR3 DNA follows: TGTGCCTGGAGTGAGGGGGCTGGGGCCAACGTCCTGACTTTC. Protein sequence: CAWSEGAGANVLTF. The whole variable domain, remainder taken from reference TRBV30 and TRBJ2-6, is SQTIHQWPATLVQPVGSPLSLECTVEGTSNPNLYWYRQAAGRGLQLLFYSVGIGQISSEVPQNLSASRPQDRQFILSSKKLLLSDSGFYLCAWSEGAGANVLTFGAGSRLTVL.

This clone was detected only a few times. This chain joins TRBV11-2 and TRBJ1-1; TRBD1 might be the D (6 bases). This CDR3 region has 13 residues. Looked up from germline, CDR1 is SGHAT and CDR2 is FQNNGV. Trimming stripped 7 bases from V and 4 bases from J, with 13 bases between. The CDR3 coding sequence is TGTGCCAGCATCATCGGGGGGGCCACTGAAGCTTTCTTT. Residues: CASIIGGATEAFF. Together with reference TRBV11-2 and TRBJ1-1, the CDR3 gives the full variable domain: EAGVAQSPRYKIIEKRQSVAFWCNPISGHATLYWYQQILGQGPKLLIQFQNNGVVDDSQLPKDRFSAERLKGVDSTLKIQPAKLEDSAVYLCASIIGGATEAFFGQGTRLTVV.

The rearrangement links TRBV30 to TRBJ2-3, with 7 nucleotides matching TRBD1. Per germline, CDR1 GTSNPN and CDR2 SVGIG (reference sequence). The V gene end was trimmed by 0 bases and the J gene end by 0 bases; junction bases not matched to a gene: 6. There are 16 residues in the CDR3. In nucleotides, the CDR3 is TGTGCCTGGAGTGTACGGACAGGTTCTAGCACAGATACGCAGTATTTT. The encoded protein is CAWSVRTGSSTDTQYF.

This clone was detected only a few times. The rearrangement links TRBV2 to TRBJ2-7; tentatively, D is TRBD1 (5 bases). V lost 2 bases and J 4 bases, leaving 6 bases between the germline ends. CDR1 and CDR2 from the germline V gene are SNHLY and FYNNEI. This CDR3 has 12 amino acids. In DNA, the CDR3 is TGTGCCAGCAGTGAATACAGGTACGAGCAGTACTTC. This encodes CASSEYRYEQYF.

The V call is TRBV6-5, the J call TRBJ2-7, with D maybe TRBD1 (5 bases). This CDR3 is built from 13 residues. Trimming stripped 2 bases from V and 7 bases from J, with 12 bases between. Germline V gene data show CDR1 as MNHEY and CDR2 as SVGAGI. This CDR3 is CASSYGRGGEQYF. The CDR3 nucleotides are TGTGCCAGCAGTTACGGTAGGGGTGGGGAGCAGTACTTC.

The J gene is TRBJ1-2, the V gene TRBV29-1; unclear D gene. CDR3 length: 11 residues. Per germline, CDR1 SQVTM and CDR2 ANQGSEA. V was pared by 6 bases and J by 11 bases, with 16 bases between. The CDR3 loop is CSVGAVDGYTF. The CDR3 DNA follows: TGCAGCGTCGGAGCGGTAGACGGGTACACCTTC.

This rearrangement joins TRBV5-1 to TRBJ2-7; the match to TRBD2 covers 8 bases. J gave up 2 bases and V 4 bases, and 8 bases lay outside the gene matches. This CDR3 region has 15 residues. Germline V CDR1 and CDR2: SGHRS, YFSETQ. CDR3 nucleotides: TGCGCCAGCAGCAGGGGACTAGAGAAACCCTACGAGCAGTACTTC. It yields the protein CASSRGLEKPYEQYF. Based on the CDR3 plus reference TRBV5-1 and TRBJ2-7, the full variable domain is KAGVTQTPRYLIKTRGQQVTLSCSPISGHRSVSWYQQTPGQGLQFLFEYFSETQRNKGNFPGRFSGRQFSNSRSEMNVSTLELGDSALYLCASSRGLEKPYEQYFGPGTRLTVT.

This chain connects TRBV5-6 to TRBJ1-2; D may be TRBD1 (6 bases). The CDR3 loop spans 12 amino acids. V was trimmed by 7 bases and J by 4 bases, leaving 11 bases between them. The germline V gene has CDR1 SGHDT and CDR2 YYEEEE. CDR3 sequence reads: CASRRGAYGYTF. The CDR3 region has the DNA TGTGCCAGCCGCAGGGGCGCCTATGGCTACACCTTC. Together with reference TRBV5-6 and TRBJ1-2, the CDR3 gives the full variable domain: DAGVTQSPTHLIKTRGQQVTLRCSPKSGHDTVSWYQQALGQGPQFIFQYYEEEERQRGNFPDRFSGHQFPNYSSELNVNALLLGDSALYLCASRRGAYGYTFGSGTRLTVV.

The V and J genes are TRBV6-1 and TRBJ1-2; D possibly corresponds to TRBD1 (5 bases). The CDR3 loop spans 14 amino acids. V was trimmed by 6 bases and J by 3 bases, leaving 14 bases between them. Germline loops: CDR1 MNHNS, CDR2 SASEGT. The CDR3 loop reads CASRRPGGDYGYTF. CDR3 sequence (DNA): TGTGCCAGCAGAAGACCCGGGGGTGACTATGGCTACACCTTC.